The clone carrying this T cell receptor (beta chain) was seen only a few times. Its antigen is currently unknown. This sample was taken from a study of beta chain features in type 1 diabetes. Germline V gene sequence: CDR1 SNHLY, CDR2 FYNNEI. V was shortened by 7 bases and J by 1 base, with 15 bases between the two germline ends. The CDR3 runs 15 residues. Whole-study results and caveats: Overrepresentation of cells with high TCR expression could result from cDNA sequencing. PCR might preferentially amplify shorter templates, equally in patients and controls. Moderate yet significant TCRB CDR3 shortening was seen in Type 1 diabetes patients in all four CD4+ subsets.

Expressed TCRB transcripts were sequenced, since all the RNA that had been isolated was reverse transcribed. Assay used: immunoSEQ multiplex PCR; TCRdb lists only in-frame clones, some missing. This table holds under 850,000 clones, roughly an eighth found once. Sorting with CD45RO/CCR7/CD25/CD127/CD95/CD27 yielded naive, central memory, regulatory and stem-like memory CD4+ cells. The sequencing sample was made of naive CD4+ T cells from blood. The sequence came from a man younger than 30 with type 1 diabetes. The chain recombines TRBV2 with TRBJ2-3; D might be TRBD1 or TRBD2, each matching 5 bases. The CDR3 sequence is CASILQGEGTDTQYF. The CDR3 region has the DNA TGTGCCAGCATCCTTCAGGGAGAAGGCACAGATACGCAGTATTTT.